The 26 T cell receptor beta chains below were found in one sample sequenced in a study of T cell repertoires in cytomegalovirus infection. TCRdb reanalysed the reads using MiXCR and keeps one entry per CDR3 protein. The top ten clones hold roughly 15% of a sample with about 500,000 distinct CDR3 sequences, around 30% of them seen once. For these TCRs, the target antigens are not known. This material consisted of cultured PBMCs, taken from culture after CMV antigen stimulation. All receptors come from a human donor in good health (CMV status not recorded). Some clones in this sample may be carry-over from other donors' samples.

A few counts support this clonotype. The CDR3 DNA is TGTGCCAGCAGCACGGACCCCACAGATACGCAGTATTTT. It encodes CASSTDPTDTQYF. The chain employs TRBV6-8 and TRBJ2-3, with D hard to call. CDR1 and CDR2 from the germline V gene are MNHGY and SAAAGT. V was trimmed by 6 bases and J by 2 bases, leaving 9 bases between them. The CDR3 sequence is 13 residues long.

The rearrangement uses TRBV12-3 or TRBV12-4 and TRBJ2-4, with D maybe TRBD1 (5 bases). This CDR3 is built from 16 residues. V lost 8 bases to trimming and J lost 2 bases, with 19 bases between them. This chain's CDR3 is CASSADWGLTKNIQYF. The DNA of the CDR3 is TGTGCCAGCTCGGCTGACTGGGGCCTGACCAAAAACATTCAGTACTTC.

This clonotype was recorded at least ten times. The rearrangement links TRBV7-2 to TRBJ2-7; 7 bases match TRBD2. The CDR3 runs 12 residues. After removal of 1 base from V and 6 bases from J, the junction contained 0 bases not matched to a gene. From germline, CDR1 is SGHTA and CDR2 FQGNSA. CDR3 in DNA: TGTGCCAGCAGCTTAGGGACTAGCGAGCAGTACTTC. It encodes CASSLGTSEQYF.

This clonotype was seen a few times. The rearrangement uses TRBV4-1 and TRBJ2-3; perhaps TRBD2 as D (6 bases). The length of the CDR3 is 18 residues. CDR1 and CDR2 (germline): MGHRA, YSYEKL. The ends were cut back, 1 base at V and 2 bases at J, with 19 bases in the middle. DNA of the CDR3: TGCGCCAGCAGCCAAGGCGGGGCAGGAGCCGGTTACACAGATACGCAGTATTTT. Encoded protein: CASSQGGAGAGYTDTQYF.

V is TRBV7-2 and J is TRBJ1-1, with D unresolved. The CDR3 runs to 13 residues. The germline gives CDR1 SGHTA, CDR2 FQGNSA. V was shortened by 5 bases and J by 6 bases, with 13 bases between the two germline ends. The CDR3 spells CASSPRRESEAFF. The DNA for the CDR3 is TGTGCCAGCAGCCCTCGCAGAGAGTCTGAAGCTTTCTTT.

This clonotype has a count of ten or more. CDR3 bases: TGTGCCAGCAGCTTACGCAGGGATGGAGGTGACCAAGAGACCCAGTACTTC. Its protein product is CASSLRRDGGDQETQYF. This chain connects TRBV7-6 to TRBJ2-5; D possibly uses TRBD1 or TRBD2 (5 bases each). The V gene lost 2 bases and the J gene lost 0 bases, with 16 bases spanning the gap. From germline, CDR1 is SGHVS and CDR2 FNYEAQ. The CDR3 totals 17 residues.

This clonotype was seen a few times. The chain carries TRBV7-2 and TRBJ2-3, with no clear D. This CDR3 comprises 14 residues. The V and J ends lost 5 bases and 6 bases respectively, with 15 bases between them. Per germline, CDR1 SGHTA and CDR2 FQGNSA. This chain's CDR3 is CASSRRRERDTQYF. CDR3 in DNA: TGTGCCAGCAGCCGCCGGAGAGAGAGGGATACGCAGTATTTT.

The chain joins TRBV11-3 to TRBJ2-4; D may be TRBD2 (5 bases). This CDR3 is built from 14 residues. Germline V CDR1 and CDR2: SGHNT, YENEEA. V was trimmed by 5 bases and J by 6 bases, leaving 14 bases between them. The CDR3 DNA follows: TGTGCCAGCAGCCGGGGATTGGACGGAAACATTCAGTACTTC. Residues: CASSRGLDGNIQYF. Using reference TRBV11-3 and TRBJ2-4 for the parts outside the CDR3, the full variable domain is EAGVVQSPRYKIIEKKQPVAFWCNPISGHNTLYWYLQNLGQGPELLIRYENEEAVDDSQLPKDRFSAERLKGVDSTLKIQPAELGDSAVYLCASSRGLDGNIQYFGAGTRLSVL.

This clonotype was picked up a small number of times. The chain employs TRBV18 and TRBJ1-1; TRBD1 aligns across 7 bases. After removal of 3 bases from V and 10 bases from J, the junction contained 5 bases not matched to a gene. The CDR3 loop spans 12 amino acids. CDR1 KGHSH and CDR2 LQKENI come from the germline V gene. CDR3 protein: CASSPTGRAAFF. The CDR3 bases are TGTGCCAGCTCACCGACAGGGCGGGCAGCTTTCTTT.

This clonotype was seen a few times. V usage is TRBV19 and J usage is TRBJ2-1; D is possibly TRBD1 or TRBD2 (5 bases each). Germline values: CDR1 LNHDA, CDR2 SQIVND (reference sequence). The length of the CDR3 is 15 residues. Trimming shortened V by 7 bases and J by 10 bases, and 23 bases separated the two germline ends. The CDR3 region has the DNA TGTGCCAGTACCCTAACCGGGGCTTTAAGGGTAGAGCAGTTCTTC. It encodes CASTLTGALRVEQFF.

The rearrangement links TRBV27 to TRBJ1-2; a possible D gene is TRBD1 (5 bases). CDR1 is MNHEY, CDR2 SMNVEV, per germline (reference sequence). Trimming took off 9 bases at V and 6 bases at J, with 17 bases between the two ends. CDR3 size: 13 residues. DNA of the CDR3: TGTGCCAGTTCGGGGGAATGGAGGAATGGCTACACCTTC. This encodes CASSGEWRNGYTF.

This clonotype was seen a handful of times. The chain has TRBV12-3 or TRBV12-4 and TRBJ2-7, with 9 bases lining up with TRBD1. There are 13 residues in the CDR3. J gave up 12 bases and V 3 bases, and 9 bases lay outside the gene matches. CDR3: CASSLRRQGEWYV. CDR3 sequence (DNA): TGTGCCAGCAGTTTGCGGAGACAGGGGGAATGGTACGTC.

In this sample, this clonotype turned up a few times. The chain links TRBV20-1 to TRBJ2-7; D possibly uses TRBD1 or TRBD2 (5 bases each). Between the trimmed V and J ends, which lost 1 base and 5 bases, there was a span of 9 bases. The CDR3 runs 12 residues. Germline CDR1 DFQATT, CDR2 SNEGSKA (reference sequence). The DNA of the CDR3 is TGCAGTGCTAGAGGGGTGGGGGACGAGCAGTACTTC. It translates to CSARGVGDEQYF.

This clonotype has ten or more counts. The CDR3 loop reads CASSPSLGSGYTF. CDR3 nucleotides: TGTGCCAGCAGCCCGTCGTTGGGTAGTGGCTACACCTTC. The genes are TRBV7-2 and TRBJ1-2; no firm D call. The germline gives CDR1 SGHTA, CDR2 FQGNSA. The length of the CDR3 is 13 residues. The ends were cut back, 5 bases at V and 7 bases at J, with 14 bases in the middle.

In its sample, this clonotype was seen a few times. This chain connects TRBV11-3 to TRBJ1-1, with D uncertain. The CDR3 is 16 amino acids. The V and J ends lost 1 base and 6 bases respectively, with 18 bases between them. CDR1 and CDR2 from the germline V gene are SGHNT and YENEEA. The CDR3 is CASSLVPSLVEAEAFF. Written as DNA, the CDR3 is TGTGCCAGCAGCTTAGTCCCATCCTTGGTGGAGGCTGAAGCTTTCTTT. Full variable domain (rest looked up from reference TRBV11-3 and TRBJ1-1): EAGVVQSPRYKIIEKKQPVAFWCNPISGHNTLYWYLQNLGQGPELLIRYENEEAVDDSQLPKDRFSAERLKGVDSTLKIQPAELGDSAVYLCASSLVPSLVEAEAFFGQGTRLTVV.

The chain links TRBV11-2 to TRBJ2-2, with 9 nucleotides matching TRBD2. This CDR3 spans 18 amino acids. V shed 5 bases, J shed 1 base, and the junction held 11 bases outside the gene matches. Germline lookup yields CDR1 SGHAT and CDR2 FQNNGV. Written as DNA, the CDR3 is TGTGCCAGCAGCCCCAAGGGACTAGCAGATAAGAACACCGGGGAGCTGTTTTTT. This translates into CASSPKGLADKNTGELFF.

This sequence joins TRBV25-1 and TRBJ2-3; D gene ambiguous. Trimming took 4 bases from V and 6 from J, leaving 11 bases between them. This CDR3 has 13 residues. The germline gives CDR1 MGHDK, CDR2 SYGVNS. CDR3 DNA sequence: TGTGCCAGCAGTGTGCCGGGTGGGGATACGCAGTATTTT. It codes for CASSVPGGDTQYF. Filled out from reference TRBV25-1 and TRBJ2-3, the complete variable domain reads EADIYQTPRYLVIGTGKKITLECSQTMGHDKMYWYQQDPGMELHLIHYSYGVNSTEKGDLSSESTVSRIRTEHFPLTLESARPSHTSQYLCASSVPGGDTQYFGPGTRLTVL.

This clonotype was picked up one time. This sequence joins TRBV12-3 or TRBV12-4 and TRBJ1-1, with D uncertain. The CDR3 consists of 11 residues. V was shortened by 3 bases and J by 9 bases, with 8 bases between the two germline ends. This CDR3 reads CASSLDGQAFF. CDR3 bases: TGTGCCAGCAGTTTGGACGGTCAAGCTTTCTTT.

V and J are TRBV20-1 and TRBJ2-7; D gene unclear. The CDR3 runs to 14 residues. The germline V gene has CDR1 DFQATT and CDR2 SNEGSKA (reference sequence). Deletions cut 3 bases from V and 3 bases from J, with 15 bases between. The chain's CDR3 is CSARKPGPHYEQYF. CDR3 in DNA: TGCAGTGCTAGGAAACCAGGACCACACTACGAGCAGTACTTC.

In DNA, the CDR3 is TGTGCCAGCAGAATGCCGGGACAGGAGAACACTGAAGCTTTCTTT. Translation: CASRMPGQENTEAFF. The chain couples TRBV7-1 to TRBJ1-1, with 8 bases lining up with TRBD1. TRBV7-1 is flagged as an ORF with uncertain function. V shed 6 bases, J shed 1 base, and the junction held 7 bases outside the gene matches. The CDR3 covers 15 residues.

V usage is TRBV7-9 and J usage is TRBJ2-1, with 11 nucleotides matching TRBD2. There are 18 residues in the CDR3. The junction had 6 bases not matched to a gene; V was cut back by 0 bases and J by 2 bases. Germline V gene lookup returns CDR1 SEHNR and CDR2 FQNEAQ (reference sequence). CDR3 protein: CASSLARGSGRAYNEQFF. The CDR3 coding sequence is TGTGCCAGCAGCTTAGCGCGAGGTAGCGGGAGGGCCTACAATGAGCAGTTCTTC.

The rearrangement uses TRBV4-2 and TRBJ2-7, with TRBD2 matching over 9 bases. The V gene end was trimmed by 4 bases and the J gene end by 4 bases; junction bases not matched to a gene: 11. Germline loops: CDR1 LGHNA, CDR2 YNFKEQ. The CDR3 has 16 amino acids. CDR3 sequence reads: CASSRNPGLALYEQYF. In DNA form, the CDR3 reads TGTGCCAGCAGCCGAAACCCGGGACTAGCCCTTTACGAGCAGTACTTC.

This sequence joins TRBV5-1 and TRBJ2-1; D is possibly TRBD1 or TRBD2 (5 bases each). Germline assignment: CDR1 SGHRS and CDR2 YFSETQ. The CDR3 spans 15 residues. Trimming took 2 bases from V and 5 from J, leaving 14 bases between them. The CDR3 DNA sequence: TGCGCCAGCAGCTTCTTCGGGACCCAAGACAATGAGCAGTTCTTC. This codes for CASSFFGTQDNEQFF.

This clonotype was found a few times. The chain joins TRBV6-2 or TRBV6-3 to TRBJ2-7; no clear D. This CDR3 contains 15 residues. V lost 4 bases, J lost 0 bases, and 13 bases lay in between. Germline CDR1 is MNHEY and CDR2 is SVGEGT. The CDR3 loop is CASSFNPDSSYEQYF. CDR3 nucleotide sequence: TGTGCCAGCAGTTTTAACCCCGATAGCTCCTACGAGCAGTACTTC.

A few counts support this clonotype. V gene TRBV7-2 combines with J gene TRBJ2-1, with 14 bases matching TRBD2. Losses at the gene ends were 4 bases for V and 8 bases for J; bases not matched to a gene: 7. CDR3 size: 16 residues. Germline assignment: CDR1 SGHTA and CDR2 FQGNSA. In DNA form, the CDR3 reads TGTGCCAGCAGCTCAGGACTAGCGGGAGGCCGGTATGAGCAGTTCTTC. Translation gives CASSSGLAGGRYEQFF.

The chain uses TRBV19 and TRBJ2-2, with D perhaps TRBD2 (5 bases). The V gene's germline CDR1 is LNHDA and CDR2 SQIVND (reference sequence). This CDR3 region has 13 residues. V was shortened by 5 bases and J by 5 bases, with 9 bases between the two germline ends. CDR3 region: CASSPGKTGELFF. In DNA, the CDR3 is TGTGCCAGTAGTCCGGGGAAAACCGGGGAGCTGTTTTTT.